The present entry profiles one T cell receptor (beta chain) with its context. Its antigen is not yet known. No base-level quality is on record; no much larger clone is a single base apart. From each donor, a single peripheral blood sample of about 110 mL on average was drawn into heparinised tubes. A BD FACSAria II and a panel including CD45RO, CCR7, CD25, CD127, CD95 and CD27 were used to sort naive, central memory, regulatory and stem cell-like memory CD4+ T cells. Every sorted population had a purity above 95%. PBMCs were separated immediately by Lymphoprep density gradient centrifugation and were stained directly, without being cultured. So that batch effects would be minimized, each experiment stained and sorted samples in pairs, pairing one healthy donor with one patient. These data come from a study of beta chain features in type 1 diabetes (dated by TCRdb to 2016 to 2019). General notes on the study: No differences in mean age, gender distribution, total cell number or subset yield were found between patients and healthy donors. A total of 107,917,701 sorted cells were examined across all samples, and the number of cells per subset was strongly correlated with RNA yield. Whereas all 30 or so donors provided naive and central memory subsets, regulatory and stem cell-like memory subsets were isolated from just 8 patients and roughly 8 healthy donors. The study compared TCRB repertoires of sorted circulating CD4+ T cell subsets between recently diagnosed type 1 diabetes patients and matched healthy donors. On the study overall, not on this receptor specifically: Naive, central memory and regulatory TCRB repertoires appeared to be more alike among patients than among healthy donors. At VDJ recombination sites, type 1 diabetes patients had fewer insertions and more deleted nucleotides, which implies abnormalities in thymic rearrangement. PCR may preferentially amplify shorter templates, but because patient and control samples were amplified and corrected together, any resulting skew would affect both groups equally. Because cDNA was sequenced instead of genomic DNA, highly expressing activated cells could be over-represented, though the groups showed no difference in activation or CD3 levels. Type 1 diabetes patients showed a moderate but significant shortening of TCRB CDR3 length in all four CD4+ subsets. HLA sub-analyses involved small numbers of individuals, so any influence of HLA type on TCRB rearrangement remained unresolved.

All of the isolated RNA was reverse transcribed with the High Capacity cDNA Reverse Transcription Kit, so expressed TCRB transcripts were sequenced. Naive, central memory and regulatory T cell samples underwent deep immunoSEQ sequencing, averaging about 3.57 million total reads per sample. Sorted cells were lysed in RLT buffer and RNA was extracted with DNase-treated RNeasy Micro or Mini kits, depending on cell number. To prevent cross-contamination, each cell subset was processed individually, whereas patient and healthy donor samples were processed jointly. TCRB sequences were amplified from cDNA with the immunoSEQ multiplex PCR, producing 87-bp fragments spanning the CDR3 region. Sequencing of the amplicons was done on the Illumina HiSeq platform. Per the original workflow: Synthetic template baselines were used to correct PCR bias computationally, reads within Hamming distance 2 were collapsed together, and singletons that could not be merged were discarded. Reads were aligned to IMGT to assign V, D and J genes, CDR3 length, and insertions or deletions at six rearrangement sites. Within each subset, clonotype counts were normalized to sorted cell number, after which true diversity and Gini coefficients were computed with the tcR R package. The overlap coefficient, calculated on TCRB nucleotide sequences, was used to measure repertoire sharing. Held by TCRdb, this immuneACCESS table contains in-frame sequences only and omits some clones. Under half of the omission traces to an unresolved V gene where checked; the cause of the rest is unknown. V and J calls and clone size come straight from that table; D and trimming were deduced from the DNA. The sample table lists about 320,000 clones, 11% to 15% of them with a count of one. The ten largest clonotypes hold 6.7% of the sample.

The CDR3 starts with the cysteine, ends with the phenylalanine, and has 13 residues. The read is trimmed to its CDR3 DNA, 39 bases read in frame from base 1. Reading the germline V gene gives CDR1 SGHTA and CDR2 FQGNSA. Clipping removes 5 bases from V and 8 bases from J, with 6 as the unmatched junction base count. This TCR came from a man younger than 45 in good health. The chain was built from TRBV7-2 and TRBJ1-2, with TRBD1 identical over 9 junction bases. Material for sequencing was central memory CD4+ T cells from blood. The CDR3 protein is CASSGGQGYGYTF. The nucleotide sequence reads TGTGCCAGCAGCGGTGGACAGGGGTACGGCTACACCTTC.